The 3 T cell receptor beta chains listed next were all sequenced from one sample in a study of CD8+CD57+ T cells in acquired aplastic anemia. Investigators profiled TCR beta VDJ and CDR3 from genomic DNA template. TCRdb re-analysed the reads in MiXCR, keeping a single row per CDR3 protein. The sample shows some 42,000 distinct CDR3 sequences, around 63% of them seen only once. Specimen: sorted CD4+, CD8+, or CD8+CD57+ T cells (not recorded which) from PBMCs. The receptors here all came from a human donor in good health, serving as a control.

V is TRBV19 and J is TRBJ2-1, with D possibly TRBD1 on 6 matching bases. Germline CDR1 and CDR2: LNHDA and SQIVND (reference sequence). The V end lost 8 bases, the J end lost 4 bases, and 9 bases lay between the germline ends. This CDR3 region has 12 residues. The CDR3 loop is CASEGVYNEQFF. As DNA, the CDR3 is TGTGCCAGTGAGGGGGTGTACAATGAGCAGTTCTTC.

This chain links TRBV14 with TRBJ1-6, with D unresolved. This CDR3 is 14 amino acids long. V gave up 0 bases and J gave up 11 bases, with 11 bases separating them. Germline V gene lookup returns CDR1 SGHDN and CDR2 FVKESK. CDR3 protein: CASSQDLGMAPLHF. In nucleotides, the CDR3 is TGTGCCAGCAGCCAAGATCTAGGGATGGCACCCCTCCACTTT.

This chain connects TRBV14 to TRBJ2-1; D ambiguous. Germline values: CDR1 SGHDN, CDR2 FVKESK. Trimming pared 4 bases from V and 5 bases from J, leaving 3 bases between. The length of the CDR3 is 11 residues. CDR3 in amino acids: CASSLDNEQFF. Here the CDR3 DNA reads TGTGCCAGCAGCCTCGACAATGAGCAGTTCTTC.